This TCR beta chain came from a study of shared clonotypes between healthy human individuals. In the study overall: The people who gave samples were a couple of women and a few men aged 18 to 49. Study-level points and caveats: There were few donors, and this limited the genetic and exposure-history diversity represented. Sharing across four donors was highest in naive CD4 (around 5%) and lowest in memory CD8 (roughly 0.4%).

Terminally differentiated effector memory CD45RA+ cells were excluded from the naive CD8 cells, which were CD45RO-negative and positively selected for CCR7. This CDR3 is 14 amino acids long. The V and J ends lost 3 bases and 5 bases respectively, with 10 bases between them. The germline V gene has CDR1 KGHSH and CDR2 LQKENI. Comment on this clone: Its antigen remains unidentified.

Sorted-subset replicate PCRs used roughly 180 ng DNA, approximately 27,000 T cell genomes. Repertoires were generated with immunoSEQ multiplex PCR, while TCRdb's copy carries only in-frame clones and drops some. This table holds some 800,000 clones, nearly 95% found once. This chain connects TRBV18 to TRBJ2-2; the D gene could be TRBD1 or TRBD2 (5 bases each). The receptor was isolated from a man younger than 40 in good health. The source material was naive CD8+ T cells sorted from blood. Here the CDR3 reads CASSPRDGTGELFF. CDR3 bases: TGTGCCAGCTCACCTCGGGACGGGACCGGGGAGCTGTTTTTT.